What follows are 27 T cell receptor beta chains derived from one specimen sequenced in a study of T cells in Graves' hyperthyroidism and ophthalmopathy. Amplification targeted TCR beta CDR3 regions from RNA transcripts. The TCR CDR3 first-round RT-PCR relied on the HTBI primer set. One entry per CDR3 protein results from TCRdb running MiXCR on the multiplex PCR reads. The repertoire holds approximately 610,000 distinct CDR3 sequences, with about a sixth as singletons. The sequenced sample consisted of blood. The receptor set was obtained from a woman under 30 with Graves' hyperthyroidism.

There are a few counts of this clonotype. The chain links TRBV27 to TRBJ1-5, with D perhaps matching TRBD1 (6 bases). V lost 8 bases, J lost 5 bases, and 25 bases lay in between. The CDR3 runs 17 residues. From germline, CDR1 is MNHEY and CDR2 SMNVEV (reference sequence). CDR3 coding DNA: TGTGCCAGCGGACAAGGCCGGGGGGGCCGAAAGGATCAGCCCCAGCATTTT. Protein: CASGQGRGGRKDQPQHF.

This clonotype was counted many times. V is TRBV29-1 and J is TRBJ2-5; TRBD2 matches at 8 bases. Germline V gives CDR1 SQVTM, CDR2 ANQGSEA. After removal of 0 bases from V and 1 base from J, the junction contained 16 bases not matched to a gene. This CDR3 has 19 amino acids. As DNA, the CDR3 is TGCAGCGTTGAAGATGGGAATAGCGGGAAGGTCTTGGGCCAAGAGACCCAGTACTTC. Protein product: CSVEDGNSGKVLGQETQYF.

Ten or more counts support this clonotype. The chain couples TRBV13 to TRBJ2-1, with 7 bases aligning to TRBD2. Germline trimming cut 0 bases from V and 3 bases from J; bases unmatched to any gene: 8. Germline CDR1 PRHDT, CDR2 FYEKMQ (reference sequence). The CDR3 totals 17 residues. The DNA for the CDR3 is TGTGCCAGCAGCTTAGGCCTCCGGGGACTACTCTACAATGAGCAGTTCTTC. Its protein product is CASSLGLRGLLYNEQFF.

This clonotype showed up just a few times. CDR3 residues: CASTPAAWDEQFF. CDR3 coding DNA: TGTGCCAGCACCCCGGCAGCTTGGGATGAGCAGTTCTTC. The chain carries TRBV25-1 and TRBJ2-1; no clear D gene. Germline CDR1 is MGHDK and CDR2 is SYGVNS. Trimming left V 7 bases short and J 8 bases short, with 15 bases between. The CDR3 runs to 13 residues.

The chain recombines TRBV12-3 or TRBV12-4 with TRBJ1-6, with unresolved D. Trimming took 4 bases from V and 6 from J, leaving 13 bases between them. The length of the CDR3 is 15 residues. The DNA of the CDR3 is TGTGCCAGCAGTTCAGTCGGGGTGGGTAATTCACCCCTCCACTTT. Its protein product is CASSSVGVGNSPLHF.

This chain uses TRBV11-2 with TRBJ2-5, with 16 bases matching TRBD2. The germline V gene has CDR1 SGHAT and CDR2 FQNNGV. V shed 2 bases and J 5 bases; nucleotides not matched to a gene: 5. This CDR3 has 17 residues. The CDR3 here is CASSLLGLAGGPETQYF. In DNA form, the CDR3 reads TGTGCCAGCAGCTTATTGGGACTAGCGGGAGGGCCCGAGACCCAGTACTTC.

The CDR3: CASTFSGRANEQFF. The CDR3 DNA follows: TGTGCCAGCACCTTTAGCGGGAGGGCAAATGAGCAGTTCTTC. V usage is TRBV27 and J usage is TRBJ2-1; TRBD2 aligns across 11 bases. Germline values: CDR1 MNHEY, CDR2 SMNVEV (reference sequence). There are 14 residues in the CDR3. Trimming took 7 bases from V and 7 from J; bases not matched to a gene: 6.

This clonotype has at least ten counts. The rearrangement links TRBV11-2 to TRBJ2-3; 9 bases match TRBD2. V lost 4 bases and J lost 8; bases outside the gene matches: 4. The CDR3 spans 13 residues. CDR1 and CDR2 (germline): SGHAT, FQNNGV. The CDR3 sequence: CASSSLAGATQYF. The CDR3 DNA reads TGTGCCAGCAGCTCCTTAGCGGGGGCTACGCAGTATTTT. The variable domain in full, with the rest retrieved from reference TRBV11-2 and TRBJ2-3, is EAGVAQSPRYKIIEKRQSVAFWCNPISGHATLYWYQQILGQGPKLLIQFQNNGVVDDSQLPKDRFSAERLKGVDSTLKIQPAKLEDSAVYLCASSSLAGATQYFGPGTRLTVL.

This CDR3 is CASRAQVVGYEQYF. In nucleotides, the CDR3 is TGCGCCAGCAGGGCCCAGGTGGTTGGCTACGAGCAGTACTTC. The chain has TRBV10-2 and TRBJ2-7; no clear D. Germline V gene lookup returns CDR1 WSHSY and CDR2 SAAADI. This CDR3 region has 14 residues. V lost 6 bases to trimming and J lost 3 bases, with 15 bases between them.

This clonotype was seen many times. V gene TRBV24-1 combines with J gene TRBJ2-1, with a possible D match to TRBD1 (6 bases). The CDR3 is made up of 14 amino acids. Germline V gene data show CDR1 as KGHDR and CDR2 as SFDVKD. The V end lost 0 bases, the J end lost 7 bases, and 9 bases lay between the germline ends. CDR3 residues: CATSDLNRENEQFF. The CDR3 DNA is TGTGCCACCAGTGATTTGAACAGGGAGAATGAGCAGTTCTTC.

This clonotype appeared many times. This chain joins TRBV18 and TRBJ2-4; D may correspond to TRBD1 or TRBD2 (5 bases each). Trimming shortened V by 2 bases and J by 2 bases, and 7 bases separated the two germline ends. Germline-derived CDR1 and CDR2 are KGHSH and LQKENI. The CDR3 covers 14 residues. The CDR3 DNA follows: TGTGCCAGCTCACCAATGGGACCCAAAAACATTCAGTACTTC. This translates into CASSPMGPKNIQYF.

The V and J genes are TRBV6-1 and TRBJ1-4; D remains ambiguous. The CDR3 has 13 amino acids. V lost 4 bases and J 4 bases, leaving 7 bases between the germline ends. In germline, CDR1 is MNHNS, CDR2 SASEGT. The CDR3 is CASSVQFNEKLFF. In DNA, the CDR3 is TGTGCCAGCAGTGTTCAATTTAATGAAAAACTGTTTTTT.

A note on this clonotype: A clone one base away is much larger, so this may be a read error. Since no conserved phenylalanine or tryptophan closes the CDR3, a read error is the likely cause. The CDR3: CASSPQLVETQYL. The CDR3 nucleotides read TGTGCCAGCAGCCCCCAGCTTGTCGAGACCCAGTACCTC. The J gene is TRBJ2-5, the V gene TRBV3-1, with D hard to call. CDR3 length: 13 residues. Germline V CDR1 and CDR2: LGHDT, YNNKEL (reference sequence). V lost 4 bases to trimming and J lost 5 bases, with 11 bases between them.

The chain combines TRBV4-1 with TRBJ1-6; D is ambiguous. Trimming left V 3 bases short and J 4 bases short, with 16 bases between. Germline V gene lookup returns CDR1 MGHRA and CDR2 YSYEKL. This CDR3 comprises 17 residues. This CDR3 is CASSQGVVRNYNSPLHF. CDR3 sequence (DNA): TGCGCCAGCAGCCAGGGCGTCGTTCGTAATTATAATTCACCCCTCCACTTT.

The chain carries TRBV7-6 and TRBJ2-3; unclear D gene. Per the germline V gene, CDR1 is SGHVS and CDR2 is FNYEAQ. This CDR3 has 14 amino acids. The ends were cut back, 1 base at V and 4 bases at J, with 9 bases in the middle. The CDR3 nucleotides are TGTGCCAGCAGCTTAGGTCCTAGTGCAGATACGCAGTATTTT. Translating gives CASSLGPSADTQYF. Looking up the rest from reference TRBV7-6 and TRBJ2-3 gives the full variable domain: GAGVSQSPRYKVTKRGQDVALRCDPISGHVSLYWYRQALGQGPEFLTYFNYEAQQDKSGLPNDRFSAERPEGSISTLTIQRTEQRDSAMYRCASSLGPSADTQYFGPGTRLTVL.

In this sample, this clonotype turned up many times. The J gene is TRBJ2-7, the V gene TRBV11-2; D might be TRBD2 (6 bases). This CDR3 region has 16 residues. The germline V and J ends were trimmed by 2 bases and 5 bases, with 19 bases remaining between them. CDR1 is SGHAT, CDR2 FQNNGV, per germline. Here the CDR3 DNA reads TGTGCCAGCAGCTTATATCTCGGGGGATGGAGGGACGAGCAGTACTTC. Its protein product is CASSLYLGGWRDEQYF.

The chain is built from TRBV30 and TRBJ1-2, with D hard to call. CDR1 is GTSNPN and CDR2 is SVGIG in the germline V gene (reference sequence). V lost 2 bases, J lost 6 bases, and 7 bases lay in between. This CDR3 comprises 11 residues. CDR3 sequence: CAWSPVNGYTF. The CDR3 region has the DNA TGTGCCTGGAGTCCCGTAAATGGCTACACCTTC.

This clonotype has ten or more counts. The chain carries TRBV2 and TRBJ1-5, with a weak D call TRBD1 (5 bases). Germline V gene lookup returns CDR1 SNHLY and CDR2 FYNNEI. The length of the CDR3 is 13 residues. The V and J ends lost 1 base and 6 bases respectively, with 7 bases between them. The CDR3 loop is CASSEERGQPQHF. The CDR3 DNA reads TGTGCCAGCAGTGAAGAAAGGGGTCAGCCCCAGCATTTT.

This clonotype was counted ten times or more. This chain uses TRBV7-2 with TRBJ2-1; weak D call: TRBD1 (6 bases). The CDR3 is 13 amino acids. V lost 5 bases and J 5 bases, leaving 10 bases between the germline ends. Germline V gives CDR1 SGHTA, CDR2 FQGNSA. The CDR3 DNA sequence: TGTGCCAGCAGCCGGACAGTTAACAATGAGCAGTTCTTC. This sequence encodes CASSRTVNNEQFF. The variable domain in full, completed from reference TRBV7-2 and TRBJ2-1, reads GAGVSQSPSNKVTEKGKDVELRCDPISGHTALYWYRQSLGQGLEFLIYFQGNSAPDKSGLPSDRFSAERTGGSVSTLTIQRTQQEDSAVYLCASSRTVNNEQFFGPGTRLTVL.

This clonotype has only a few counts. The V and J genes are TRBV15 and TRBJ2-3, with 8 bases identical to TRBD1. The germline CDR1 and CDR2 sequences are LNHNV and YYDKDF (reference sequence). The CDR3 has 15 residues. J gave up 1 base and V 3 bases, and 3 bases lay outside the gene matches. CDR3 loop: CATSRDRAGTDTQYF. CDR3 nucleotides: TGTGCCACCAGCAGGGACAGGGCAGGCACAGATACGCAGTATTTT.

In its sample, this clonotype was seen many times. The chain recombines TRBV7-2 with TRBJ2-3; 7 nucleotides agree with TRBD1. From germline, CDR1 is SGHTA and CDR2 FQGNSA. The CDR3 contains 16 residues. J gave up 2 bases and V 6 bases, and 11 bases lay outside the gene matches. As DNA, the CDR3 is TGTGCCAGCAGATACAGGGGTCCCACCGCCACAGATACGCAGTATTTT. This sequence encodes CASRYRGPTATDTQYF. Complete variable domain (other parts from reference TRBV7-2 and TRBJ2-3): GAGVSQSPSNKVTEKGKDVELRCDPISGHTALYWYRQSLGQGLEFLIYFQGNSAPDKSGLPSDRFSAERTGGSVSTLTIQRTQQEDSAVYLCASRYRGPTATDTQYFGPGTRLTVL.

This clonotype came up many times. The chain carries TRBV2 and TRBJ1-5; D remains unclear. This CDR3 spans 13 amino acids. Germline CDR1 and CDR2: SNHLY and FYNNEI. V lost 10 bases to trimming and J lost 0 bases, with 10 bases between them. CDR3 residues: CAIGEDSNQPQHF. CDR3 nucleotide sequence: TGTGCCATCGGGGAAGATAGCAATCAGCCCCAGCATTTT.

The rearrangement joins TRBV4-1 to TRBJ2-1; the match to TRBD1 covers 7 bases. From germline, CDR1 is MGHRA and CDR2 YSYEKL. The CDR3 is 17 amino acids. The V and J ends lost 0 bases and 3 bases, in that order; junction bases with no gene match: 8. CDR3 nucleotides: TGCGCCAGCAGCCAAGATTCAGGGGGTGAGATCTACAATGAGCAGTTCTTC. Translated: CASSQDSGGEIYNEQFF.

This clonotype turned up a few times. V is TRBV20-1 and J is TRBJ2-5; maybe TRBD2 (5 bases). V lost 5 bases and J lost 2, with 21 bases in between. This CDR3 is built from 16 residues. Looked up from germline, CDR1 is DFQATT and CDR2 is SNEGSKA (reference sequence). This chain's CDR3 is CSAPPLGLSEQETQYF. CDR3 in DNA: TGCAGTGCTCCCCCACTCGGACTCTCGGAACAAGAGACCCAGTACTTC.

V and J are TRBV20-1 and TRBJ2-7; D not certain. Looked up from germline, CDR1 is DFQATT and CDR2 is SNEGSKA (reference sequence). The CDR3 is 13 residues long. The V end was cut by 3 bases, the J end by 0 bases, with 9 bases between. CDR3: CSASDSYSYEQYF. CDR3 sequence (DNA): TGCAGTGCTAGCGACTCATACTCCTACGAGCAGTACTTC.

Remarks on this clonotype: With a much larger clone just one base away, this may be a read error. V is TRBV7-8 and J is TRBJ1-4, with D tentatively TRBD1 (6 bases). The CDR3 is made up of 16 amino acids. The germline V gene has CDR1 SGHVS and CDR2 FQNEAQ. CDR3 nucleotides: TGTGCCAGCAGCCCGCGAGGGGGGCTTGCTAATGAAAAACTGCTTTTT. Its protein product is CASSPRGGLANEKLLF.

The chain links TRBV30 to TRBJ2-7; 12 bases align to TRBD2. The CDR3 has 15 residues. CDR1 is GTSNPN and CDR2 is SVGIG in the germline V gene (reference sequence). The V segment lost 7 bases and the J segment 6 bases; nucleotides outside the gene matches: 13. The CDR3 loop reads CAYRPAVGLAGEQYF. CDR3 in DNA: TGTGCCTACCGACCCGCAGTGGGACTAGCGGGCGAGCAGTACTTC.